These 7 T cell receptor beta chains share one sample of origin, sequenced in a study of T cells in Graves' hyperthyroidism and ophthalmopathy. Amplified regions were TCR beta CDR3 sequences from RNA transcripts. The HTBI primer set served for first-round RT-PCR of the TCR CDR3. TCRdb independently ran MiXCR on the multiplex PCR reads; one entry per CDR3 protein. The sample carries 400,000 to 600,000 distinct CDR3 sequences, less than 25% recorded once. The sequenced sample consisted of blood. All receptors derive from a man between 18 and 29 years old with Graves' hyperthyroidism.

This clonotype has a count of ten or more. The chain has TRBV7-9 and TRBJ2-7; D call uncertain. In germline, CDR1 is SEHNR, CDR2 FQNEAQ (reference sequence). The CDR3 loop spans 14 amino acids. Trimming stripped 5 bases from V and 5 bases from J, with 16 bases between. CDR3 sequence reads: CASSGTDLDHEQYF. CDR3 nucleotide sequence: TGTGCCAGCAGCGGCACGGACCTTGACCACGAGCAGTACTTC.

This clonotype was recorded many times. The CDR3 spells CASSWGQGATPQETQYF. Here the CDR3 DNA reads TGTGCCAGCAGTTGGGGGCAGGGCGCCACTCCGCAAGAGACCCAGTACTTC. This rearrangement joins TRBV12-3 or TRBV12-4 to TRBJ2-5, with a possible D match to TRBD1 (6 bases). CDR3 size: 17 residues. The V end lost 4 bases, the J end lost 2 bases, and 20 bases lay between the germline ends.

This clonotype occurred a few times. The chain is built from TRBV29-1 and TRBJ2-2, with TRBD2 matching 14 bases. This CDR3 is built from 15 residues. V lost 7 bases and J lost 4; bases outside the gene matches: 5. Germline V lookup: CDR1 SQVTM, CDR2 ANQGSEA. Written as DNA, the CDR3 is TGCAGCGGAGGGACTAGCGGGGGTAGCACCGGGGAGCTGTTTTTT. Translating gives CSGGTSGGSTGELFF.

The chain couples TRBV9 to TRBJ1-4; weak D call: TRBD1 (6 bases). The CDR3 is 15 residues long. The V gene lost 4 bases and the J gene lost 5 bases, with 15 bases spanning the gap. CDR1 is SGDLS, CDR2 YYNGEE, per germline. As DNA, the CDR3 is TGTGCCAGCAGCACTAAACAGGGCGACAATGAAAAACTGTTTTTT. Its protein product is CASSTKQGDNEKLFF.

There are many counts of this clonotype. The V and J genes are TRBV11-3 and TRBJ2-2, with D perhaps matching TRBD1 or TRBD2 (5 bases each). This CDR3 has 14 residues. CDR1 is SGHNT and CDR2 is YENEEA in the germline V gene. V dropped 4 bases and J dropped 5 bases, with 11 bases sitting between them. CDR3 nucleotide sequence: TGTGCCAGCAGCTGGGGGTGGGGAACCGGGGAGCTGTTTTTT. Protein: CASSWGWGTGELFF.

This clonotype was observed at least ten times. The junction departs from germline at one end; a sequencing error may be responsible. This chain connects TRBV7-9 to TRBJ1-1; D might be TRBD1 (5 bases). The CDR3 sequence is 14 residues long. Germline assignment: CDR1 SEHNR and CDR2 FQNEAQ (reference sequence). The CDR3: CASSLGGTNTKAFF. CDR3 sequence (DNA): TGTGCCAGCAGCCTGGGGGGGACGAACACTAAAGCTTTCTTT. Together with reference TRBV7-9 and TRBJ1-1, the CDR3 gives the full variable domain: DTGVSQNPRHKITKRGQNVTFRCDPISEHNRLYWYRQTLGQGPEFLTYFQNEAQLEKSRLLSDRFSAERPKGSFSTLEIQRTEQGDSAMYLCASSLGGTNTKAFFGQGTRLTVV.

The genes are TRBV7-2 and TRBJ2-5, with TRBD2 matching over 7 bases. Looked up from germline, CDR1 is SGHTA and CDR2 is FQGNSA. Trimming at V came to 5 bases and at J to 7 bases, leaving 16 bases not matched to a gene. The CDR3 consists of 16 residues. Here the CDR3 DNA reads TGTGCCAGCAGCCCAACCCGGGCTAGCGGTTCGTTGACCCAGTACTTC. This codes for CASSPTRASGSLTQYF.